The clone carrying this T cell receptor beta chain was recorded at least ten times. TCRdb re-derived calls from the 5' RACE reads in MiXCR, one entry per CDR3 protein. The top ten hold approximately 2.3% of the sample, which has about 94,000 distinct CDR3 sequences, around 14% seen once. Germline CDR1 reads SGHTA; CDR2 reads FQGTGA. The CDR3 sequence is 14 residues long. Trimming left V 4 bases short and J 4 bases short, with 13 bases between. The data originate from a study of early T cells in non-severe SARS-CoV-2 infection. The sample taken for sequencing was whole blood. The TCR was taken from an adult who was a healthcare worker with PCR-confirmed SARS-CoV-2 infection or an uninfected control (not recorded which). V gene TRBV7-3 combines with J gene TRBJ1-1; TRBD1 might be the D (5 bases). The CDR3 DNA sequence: TGTGCCAGCAGCTCCCAGGGCGAGGGCACTGAAGCTTTCTTT. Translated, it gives CASSSQGEGTEAFF.